The present T cell receptor beta chain was sequenced within a study of T-cell reconstitution after alpha-beta-depleted transplantation in children (dated by TCRdb to the mid-2010s). The study in broad terms: The study quantitatively tracked T-cell immune reconstitution after TCRalphabeta/CD19-depleted allogeneic hematopoietic cell transplantation in children using TCR repertoire profiling.

V is clipped by 3 bases and J by 6 bases, and the sequence between their germline boundaries is 18 bases long. CDR3 length: 16 amino acids, cysteine to phenylalanine. This entry keeps only the CDR3 DNA: 48 bases, framed from base 1. CDR1 and CDR2 are drawn from the germline V gene: SGHRS, YFSETQ. A note on this clonotype: Its antigen is not yet known. Base-call qualities are not available, and no considerably larger clone is one nucleotide away.

The method was PCR. The sequencer listed for this sample is Illumina HiSeq 2500. Molecular barcoding was employed in the preparation of TCR libraries, with unique molecular identifiers being used to normalize TCRbeta repertoire quantification. The public reads were quality trimmed at Q25 with fastp and then assembled into clones with MiXCR by TCRdb, keeping productive beta chains. Rows are unified per CDR3 protein, each entry keeping the most common DNA and genes. For this sample the table gives almost 400,000 distinct CDR3 sequences, of which over 20% were detected only once. About 3.8% of the sample goes to the ten largest clones.

The receptor was derived from a human donor who donated a stem cell graft to a child with acute myeloid leukemia. The chain is encoded by TRBV5-1 joined to TRBJ2-2; there is no confident call for the D gene. This specimen consisted of PBMCs from the stem cell graft donor, obtained from the stem cell graft. The DNA reads as follows: TGCGCCAGCAGCTCCGCCTTGACCATTCCCTCCGGGGAGCTGTTTTTT. This gives the protein CASSSALTIPSGELFF.